This T cell receptor beta chain stems from a study of CD8+ T cells in alopecia areata. Findings and caveats of the study: Among the cells sequenced in scalp samples are also the resident alphabeta T cells of normal skin. Elevated clonality characterized lesional scalp relative to normal scalp, particularly in alopecia totalis/universalis. Patients showed less clear TCR sequence sharing than mice, possibly partly because of HLA diversity.

PBMCs yielded sorted CD4+ and CD8+ T cells. From germline, CDR1 is KGHSH and CDR2 LQKENI. This CDR3 spans 19 amino acids. Trimming removed 1 base from V and 4 bases from J; junction bases left unmatched: 15. Concerning this clone: Its antigen remains unknown.

It was cDNA, reverse transcribed from extracted RNA, that served as the sequencing template. The table came from immunoSEQ multiplex PCR; TCRdb's copy has only in-frame clones and leaves some out. The sample contains 150,000 to 200,000 clones, about 54% of which appear only once. Sequenced: CD4+ T cells sorted from blood. This sequence was found in a human donor in good health. The chain is built from TRBV18 and TRBJ1-2, with TRBD1 matching over 10 bases. For the CDR3, the DNA is TGTGCCAGCTCACCACTTGGACAGGGGGTATCCCAAGCTCTCTATGGCTACACCTTC. Translated, it gives CASSPLGQGVSQALYGYTF.